This T cell receptor (beta chain) was recovered during a study of blood T cells in healthy people across ages. Whole-study findings and limits: Higher diversity, along with more naive CD4+ cells, distinguished long-lived donors from aged donors.

A sample-barcoded 5' primer and a J-beta primer mix were used in a second PCR of roughly 7 to 11 cycles. Each cDNA was tagged by a template-switch adaptor containing 12 random nucleotides. TCRdb used MiXCR to reprocess the 5' RACE reads, holding one entry per CDR3 protein. The sample contains approximately 780,000 distinct CDR3 sequences, under 30% of which appear only once. Comment on this clonotype: Its cognate antigen is unknown.

Germline loops: CDR1 SGHVS, CDR2 FQNEAQ. The V segment lost 5 bases and the J segment 5 bases; nucleotides outside the gene matches: 7. This CDR3 has 15 amino acids. This sample also appeared in a second study, on T cells of mothers and their children.

The receptor's source is a boy aged 5-17 years in good health. The sample was blood. This sequence joins TRBV7-8 and TRBJ2-5; 11 bases align to TRBD1. The CDR3 DNA reads TGTGCCAGCAGCCCAAGGACAGGGGGCTTCGAGACCCAGTACTTC. Translated: CASSPRTGGFETQYF.